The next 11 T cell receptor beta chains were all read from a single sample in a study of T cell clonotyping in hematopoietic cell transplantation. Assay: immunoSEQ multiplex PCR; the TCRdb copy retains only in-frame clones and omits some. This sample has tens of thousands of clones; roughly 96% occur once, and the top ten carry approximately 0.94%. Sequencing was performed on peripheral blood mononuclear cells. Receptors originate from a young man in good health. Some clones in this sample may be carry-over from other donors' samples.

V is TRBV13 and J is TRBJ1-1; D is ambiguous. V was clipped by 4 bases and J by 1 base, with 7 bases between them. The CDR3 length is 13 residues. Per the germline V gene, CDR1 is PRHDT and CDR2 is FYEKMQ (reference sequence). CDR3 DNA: TGTGCCAGCAGCTCTCCCGGGAACACTGAAGCTTTCTTT. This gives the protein CASSSPGNTEAFF.

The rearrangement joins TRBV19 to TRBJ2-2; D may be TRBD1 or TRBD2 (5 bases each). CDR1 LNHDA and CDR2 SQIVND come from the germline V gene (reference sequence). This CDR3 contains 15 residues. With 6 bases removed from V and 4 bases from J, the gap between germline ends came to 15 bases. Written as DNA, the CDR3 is TGTGCCAGTAGGACCGGGGCCGCAGGCACCGGGGAGCTGTTTTTT. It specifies CASRTGAAGTGELFF.

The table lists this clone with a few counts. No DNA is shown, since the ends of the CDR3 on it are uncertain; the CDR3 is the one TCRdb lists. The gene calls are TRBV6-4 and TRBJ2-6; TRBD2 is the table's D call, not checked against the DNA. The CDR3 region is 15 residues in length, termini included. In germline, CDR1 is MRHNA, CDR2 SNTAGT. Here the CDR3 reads CASSSSTSGANVLTF.

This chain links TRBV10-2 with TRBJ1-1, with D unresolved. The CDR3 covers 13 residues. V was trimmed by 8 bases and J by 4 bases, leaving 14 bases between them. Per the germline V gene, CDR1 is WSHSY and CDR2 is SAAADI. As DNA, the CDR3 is TGCGCCAGCGAGGCCCGCCTGCTCACTGAAGCTTTCTTT. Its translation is CASEARLLTEAFF.

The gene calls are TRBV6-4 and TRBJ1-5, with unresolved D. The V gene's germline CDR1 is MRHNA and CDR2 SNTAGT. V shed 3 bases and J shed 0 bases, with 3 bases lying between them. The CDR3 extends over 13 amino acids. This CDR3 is CASSEGSNQPQHF. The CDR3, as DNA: TGTGCCAGCAGTGAGGGTAGCAATCAGCCCCAGCATTTT.

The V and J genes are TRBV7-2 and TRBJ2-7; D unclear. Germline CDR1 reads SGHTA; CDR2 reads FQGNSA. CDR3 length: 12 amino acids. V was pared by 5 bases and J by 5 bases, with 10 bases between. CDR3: CASSQPNHEQYF. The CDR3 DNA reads TGTGCCAGCAGCCAACCTAACCACGAGCAGTACTTC.

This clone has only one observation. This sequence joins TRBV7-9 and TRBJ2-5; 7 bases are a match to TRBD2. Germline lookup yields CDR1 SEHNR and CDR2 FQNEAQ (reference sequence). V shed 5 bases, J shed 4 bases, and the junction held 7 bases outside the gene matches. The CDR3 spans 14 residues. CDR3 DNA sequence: TGTGCCAGCAGCCCCGAGCGGGAACCAGAGACCCAGTACTTC. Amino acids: CASSPEREPETQYF.

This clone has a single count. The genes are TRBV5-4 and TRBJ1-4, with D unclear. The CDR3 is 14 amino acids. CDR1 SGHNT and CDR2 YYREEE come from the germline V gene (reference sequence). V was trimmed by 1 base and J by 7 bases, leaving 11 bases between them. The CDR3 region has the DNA TGTGCCAGCAGCTTGACGGGCCGCGGTGAAAAACTGTTTTTT. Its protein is CASSLTGRGEKLFF.

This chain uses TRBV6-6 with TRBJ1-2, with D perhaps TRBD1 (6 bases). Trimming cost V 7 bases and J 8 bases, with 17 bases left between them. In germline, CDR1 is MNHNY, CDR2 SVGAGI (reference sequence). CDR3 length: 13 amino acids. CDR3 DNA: TGTGCCAGCAACTCTCCACGGGACAACGGCTACACCTTC. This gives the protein CASNSPRDNGYTF.

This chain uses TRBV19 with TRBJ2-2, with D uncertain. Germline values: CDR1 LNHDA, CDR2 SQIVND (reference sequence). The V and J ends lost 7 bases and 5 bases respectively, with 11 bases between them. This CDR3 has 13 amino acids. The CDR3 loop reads CASIGLMTGELFF. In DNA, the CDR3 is TGTGCCAGTATAGGGTTAATGACCGGGGAGCTGTTTTTT.

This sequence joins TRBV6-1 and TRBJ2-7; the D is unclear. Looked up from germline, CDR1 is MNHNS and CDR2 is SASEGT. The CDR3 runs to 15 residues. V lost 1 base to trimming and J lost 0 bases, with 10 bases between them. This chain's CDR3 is CASSEGHLSSYEQYF. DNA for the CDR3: TGTGCCAGCAGTGAAGGACACCTGAGCTCCTACGAGCAGTACTTC.